The present T cell receptor (beta chain) was sequenced within a study of T-cell memory formation after mild COVID-19 (TCRdb year 2021). Regarding the study in general: TCR sequence clusters from the two donors were found to be largely donor specific. In a couple of donors, T-cell clones that expanded and contracted after mild COVID-19 were tracked by sequencing TCRalpha and TCRbeta repertoires over time. The cohort was made up of two young adult volunteers, one female and one male, who were previously healthy. Results the study describes overall, beyond this receptor: Contracting CD4+ clones appeared mostly in the CM and EM memory subsets, whereas CD8+ clones were enriched in EMRA. Some responding clones were detected in pre-infection memory, which suggested that pre-existing cross-reactive memory T cells had joined the SARS-CoV-2 response. Only two mild cases were covered by the study, and larger cohorts that include severe cases with pre-infection samples were considered necessary. SARS-CoV-2 specificity of the second-wave clones peaking on day 37 was not confirmed. Clones that contracted from day 15 to 85 showed balanced CD4/CD8 phenotypes, whereas a second wave of clones that expanded from day 15 to 37 leaned towards CD4+.

For sequencing, an Illumina NovaSeq 6000 was employed. Using 5'RACE with constant-segment primers, TCRalpha and TCRbeta cDNA libraries were constructed, with sample barcodes and unique molecular identifiers added in the process. Trizol reagent was used to extract RNA from every sample. Libraries were amplified in two PCR steps, with a second sample barcode and Illumina TruSeq adapters added in the second step. The libraries were sequenced on an Illumina NovaSeq using 2 x 150 bp paired-end reads. Turning to the authors' computational methods: With migec v1.2.7, reads were demultiplexed and then collapsed into UMI-guided consensus sequences. Using mixcr v2.1.11, UMI consensuses were aligned to TRA and TRB V and J templates and then assembled into clonotypes. Clonotypes were classified as expanded or contracted when called significant by both edgeR and NoisET, with noise models trained on biological replicates. edgeR calls used a false discovery rate-adjusted p below 0.01 and a log2 fold-change threshold of 1. As an exploratory analysis of dynamics, PCA with hierarchical clustering was applied to max-normalized trajectories of the 1000 most abundant clonotypes. The CD4 or CD8 phenotype of responding clones was assigned using the separately sequenced CD4+ and CD8+ repertoires. Using fastp at Q25 and MiXCR, TCRdb reprocessed the public reads and kept productive beta chains. For every CDR3 protein sequence, its rows merge into one entry that carries the most common genes and DNA. In this record, the V and J calls reflect TCRdb's handling and not the investigators' own analysis. Here the sample has roughly 610,000 distinct CDR3 sequences; 17% occur a single time. The ten largest clones take up about 7.5% of the sample.

Note on this clonotype: It lacks a known antigen. No qualities accompany the bases; no much larger clone lies one base away.

Ficoll-Paque density gradient centrifugation was used to isolate PBMCs. In the germline V gene (reference sequence), CDR1 corresponds to LNHNV and CDR2 to YYDKDF. There are 17 amino acids in the CDR3, from cysteine to phenylalanine inclusive. Only the CDR3 DNA stays, 51 bases, in frame from base 1. V and J are truncated by 0 bases and 0 bases respectively, leaving an intervening sequence of 13 bases. In this chain, TRBV15 is recombined with TRBJ2-3, with the D gene not clear enough to name. The sequenced sample was PBMCs or a T cell subset sorted from them (not recorded which). The receptor was isolated from an adult woman who had mild COVID-19 (a few samples of this study predate the infection). The sample titles of this study are shuffled in the database, so cell type and time point are left out; the donor was told from shared clones. The DNA is as follows: TGTGCCACCAGCAGAGATTTGGCTAGTACTAGCACAGATACGCAGTATTTT. It translates as CATSRDLASTSTDTQYF.